The sequence of this TCR beta chain was determined in a study of shared clonotypes between healthy human individuals. Comment on this clone: Its specificity is unknown. The junction shows a germline mismatch at one end, possibly a read error.

The study, taken as a whole, reports: Approximately 4.5% was the fraction of naive CD4 clonotypes found shared across a few donors.

Genomic DNA from each subset was divided evenly over several immunoSEQ plates. Data came from immunoSEQ multiplex PCR; TCRdb stores just in-frame clones and leaves some out. The repertoire consists of approximately 1,500,000 clones, with nearly 99% occurring once and the leading ten covering about 0.42%. The CDR3 runs to 16 residues. Germline values: CDR1 SNHLY, CDR2 FYNNEI. The receptor comes from a young man in good health. Sequencing was carried out using naive CD4+ T cells sorted from blood. Subset specified: CD45RA+ positively selected. The rearrangement uses TRBV2 and TRBJ2-1; 10 bases fit TRBD2. As DNA, the CDR3 is TGTGCCAGCAGTTCACAGCGGCTAGCGGGAGTCAGTGAGCAGCTCTTC. Its protein is CASSSQRLAGVSEQLF. Full variable domain (rest looked up from reference TRBV2 and TRBJ2-1): EPEVTQTPSHQVTQMGQEVILRCVPISNHLYFYWYRQILGQKVEFLVSFYNNEISEKSEIFDDQFSVERPDGSNFTLKIRSTKLEDSAMYFCASSSQRLAGVSEQLFGPGTRLTVL.